This T cell receptor beta chain was sequenced for a study of spatial heterogeneity in lung cancer. Overall study context: PBMC samples from follow-up, when available, were sequenced at a median of roughly two years post-resection.

Germline CDR1 and CDR2: SQVTM and ANQGSEA. The CDR3 runs to 13 residues. The V end lost 2 bases, the J end lost 5 bases, and 12 bases lay between the germline ends. The sample's time point: blood at routine non-recurrence follow-up after resection. Tumor, nontumor lung or frozen PBMC supplied whole RNA, sequenced without sorting. This clonotype was counted many times. TCRdb re-derived calls from the 5' RACE reads in MiXCR, one entry per CDR3 protein. The sample consists of tens of thousands of distinct CDR3 sequences, less than 20% of them appearing once. This sample comprised PBMCs, obtained at follow-up. This sequence joins TRBV29-1 and TRBJ2-5; D is unclear. The TCR was taken from a male donor with early-stage non-small cell lung cancer. The CDR3 region is CSVESTGRETQYF. The CDR3 region has the DNA TGCAGCGTTGAATCGACGGGCCGCGAGACCCAGTACTTC.